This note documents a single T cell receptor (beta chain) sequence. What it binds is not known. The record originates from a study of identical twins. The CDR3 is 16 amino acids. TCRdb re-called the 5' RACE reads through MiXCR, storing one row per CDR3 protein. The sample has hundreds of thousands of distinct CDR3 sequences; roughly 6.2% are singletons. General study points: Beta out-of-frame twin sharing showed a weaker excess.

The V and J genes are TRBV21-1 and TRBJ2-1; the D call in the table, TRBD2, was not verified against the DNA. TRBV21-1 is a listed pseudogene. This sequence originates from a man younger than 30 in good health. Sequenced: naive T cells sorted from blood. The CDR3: CASSPEGPANRGEQFF. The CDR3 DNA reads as TGTGCCAGCAGCCCAGAGGGTCCGGCGAATAGGGGTGAGCAGTTCTTC.